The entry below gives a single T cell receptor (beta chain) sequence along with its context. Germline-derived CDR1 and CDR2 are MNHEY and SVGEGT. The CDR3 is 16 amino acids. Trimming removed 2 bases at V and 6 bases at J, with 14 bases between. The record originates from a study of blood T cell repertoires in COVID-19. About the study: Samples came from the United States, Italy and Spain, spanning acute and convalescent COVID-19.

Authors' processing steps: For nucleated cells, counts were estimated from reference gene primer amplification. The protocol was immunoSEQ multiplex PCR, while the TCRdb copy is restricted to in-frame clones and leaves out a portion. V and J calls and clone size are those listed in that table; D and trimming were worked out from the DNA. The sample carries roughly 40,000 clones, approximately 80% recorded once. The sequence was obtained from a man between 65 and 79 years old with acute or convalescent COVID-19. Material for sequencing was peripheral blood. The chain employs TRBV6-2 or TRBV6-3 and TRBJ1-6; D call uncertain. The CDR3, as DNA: TGTGCCAGCAGTTACCACGTCTCAGGAAGTAATTCACCCCTCCACTTT. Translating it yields CASSYHVSGSNSPLHF.